The T cell receptor (beta chain) described here comes from a study of ipilimumab plus nivolumab after autologous stem cell transplantation. Profiling relied on immunoSEQ multiplex PCR, and the TCRdb table lists in-frame clones only, not all of them. The sample yields 20,000 to 25,000 clones, roughly 74% seen once. In germline, CDR1 is GTSNPN, CDR2 SVGIG (reference sequence). This CDR3 region has 14 residues. V was trimmed by 0 bases and J by 5 bases, leaving 11 bases between them. The TCR originated in a male donor with diffuse large B-cell lymphoma. The chain is built from TRBV30 and TRBJ1-5; no reliable D call. The sample was PBMCs, taken in a trial of ipilimumab plus nivolumab as post-transplant consolidation. The CDR3 coding sequence is TGTGCCTGGAGTGTTGACACGGTTGATCAGCCCCAGCATTTT. Amino acid sequence: CAWSVDTVDQPQHF.